This is a list of T cell receptor beta chains from one sample in a study of regulatory T cells in long-lasting Graves disease. TCRdb recomputed calls from the multiplex PCR reads with MiXCR, one row per CDR3 protein. This sample has about 520,000 distinct CDR3 sequences, with around 12% found just once. These data also formed part of another study, on T cells in Graves' hyperthyroidism and ophthalmopathy.

The input for sequencing was peripheral blood mononuclear cells (PBMCs), taken at new diagnosis, from a patient treated with antithyroid drugs. The source is a woman in her twenties or thirties with Graves disease. CDR3s include the opening cysteine and the closing phenylalanine or tryptophan. The D gene is left open where the match is weak. Not all rows give a size; the values are once, few, many and, for expanded clones, a class.

d_call,j_call,clone_size,v_call,cdr3_nt,cdr3_aa
.,TRBJ2-5,many,TRBV20-1,TGCAGTGCTGGGAACCAGGGAGCTCGAGGGACCCAGTACTTC,CSAGNQGARGTQYF
.,TRBJ2-1,many,TRBV10-2,TGCGCCAGCAGTGACCCACAGCGTCGGCTTCTCAATGAGCAGTTCTTC,CASSDPQRRLLNEQFF
.,TRBJ1-1,many,TRBV29-1,TGCAGCGCGGGGTTTTTGAACACTGAAGCTTTCTTT,CSAGFLNTEAFF
TRBD1,TRBJ2-5,.,TRBV27,TGTGCCAGCAGACCTTGGACAGGCCTAGAAGAGACCCAGTACTTC,CASRPWTGLEETQYF
.,TRBJ2-7,many,TRBV27,TGTGCCAGCAGTTTACGCGGCCGGACGATCGACTACGAGCAGTACTTC,CASSLRGRTIDYEQYF
.,TRBJ2-1,many,TRBV4-1,TGCGCCAGCAGCCAAGAGAAAGGAGAACCCCCCGAGCAGTTCTTC,CASSQEKGEPPEQFF
.,TRBJ1-2,.,TRBV20-1,TGCAGTGCTAGTCATATTGGCGGGGATAACTATGGCTACACCTTC,CSASHIGGDNYGYTF
.,TRBJ1-1,many,TRBV5-6,TGTGCCAGCAGCTTGACCGACGGAGACACTGAAGCTTTCTTT,CASSLTDGDTEAFF
.,TRBJ2-1,.,TRBV6-5,TGTGCCAGCAGTTACGCTCGCGGCAATGAGCAGTTCTTC,CASSYARGNEQFF
TRBD2,TRBJ2-1,.,TRBV27,TGTGCCAGCAGTCGACTAGCGGGAGGGCCAAGGAATGAGCAGTTCTTC,CASSRLAGGPRNEQFF
TRBD2,TRBJ2-1,few,TRBV29-1,TGCAGCGTTGTCCCCCTAGCGGGAGGTCTGAATGAGCAGTTCTTC,CSVVPLAGGLNEQFF
TRBD2,TRBJ2-2,.,TRBV3-1,TGTGCCAGCAGACGGCGGGAGGTTGACGGGGAGCTGTTTTTT,CASRRREVDGELFF
.,TRBJ1-2,many,TRBV4-3,TGCGCCAGCAGCCAAGTCCTGACAGGCCGTAACTATGGCTACACCTTC,CASSQVLTGRNYGYTF
.,TRBJ2-3,many,TRBV5-1,TGCGCCAGCAGCCTCCAAGCCATCACAGATACGCAGTATTTT,CASSLQAITDTQYF
.,TRBJ2-3,many,TRBV12-3/TRBV12-4,TGTGCCAGCAGTCCCCAGGGACGGCTCTCTAGCACAGATACGCAGTATTTT,CASSPQGRLSSTDTQYF
.,TRBJ1-4,.,TRBV10-2,TGCGCCAGCAGTGAATCCGGGACGTTAGGCCGGAGGGGAAAACTGTTTTTT,CASSESGTLGRRGKLFF
.,TRBJ2-7,many,TRBV5-1,TGCGCCAGCAGCTTGGTTGAGGGGCACGAGCAGTACTTC,CASSLVEGHEQYF
.,TRBJ1-2,many,TRBV6-5,TGTGCCAGCAGTTACGGTTTCAACTATGGCTACACCTTC,CASSYGFNYGYTF
.,TRBJ1-1,.,TRBV18,TGTGCCAGCTCACCACCGGGATACCCTGAAGCTTTCTTT,CASSPPGYPEAFF
.,TRBJ1-1,.,TRBV7-9,TGTGCCAGCAGCCCCGTTCTACTGAACACTGAAGCTTTCTTT,CASSPVLLNTEAFF
TRBD1,TRBJ1-1,few,TRBV19,TGTGCCAGTAGTATGGGTACAGGGGTATTGGCTGAAGCTTTCTTT,CASSMGTGVLAEAFF
.,TRBJ1-1,many,TRBV6-1,TGTGCCAGCAGCCAGGGACATGAAGCTTTCTTT,CASSQGHEAFF
TRBD1,TRBJ1-4,many,TRBV11-2,TGTGCCAGCAGCCCGGACAGGACTAATGAAAAACTGTTTTTT,CASSPDRTNEKLFF
.,TRBJ2-7,many,TRBV30,TGTGCCTGGAGACCCGGATCGCCGAGCTCCTACGAGCAGTACTTC,CAWRPGSPSSYEQYF
TRBD2,TRBJ2-7,.,TRBV4-1,TGCGCCAGCAGCCAAGATTGGGCTAGCGGGAGGGCCTTTTCGTACGAGCAGTACTTC,CASSQDWASGRAFSYEQYF
.,TRBJ1-4,many,TRBV9,TGTGCCAGCAGCGCAAGCCCCGGGGGAAATGAAAAACTGTTTTTT,CASSASPGGNEKLFF
.,TRBJ1-1,many,TRBV20-1,TGCAGTGCGTCAGAGGTTGCGGAAGCTTTCTTT,CSASEVAEAFF
.,TRBJ2-5,many,TRBV7-9,TGTGCCAGCAGCTCGGTGGGGGCACTTCAAGAGACCCAGTACTTC,CASSSVGALQETQYF
TRBD2,TRBJ2-3,many,TRBV2,TGTGCGGCGGAAGGGACTAGCGGGGGACGGACAGATACGCAGTATTTT,CAAEGTSGGRTDTQYF
.,TRBJ1-1,many,TRBV28,TGTGCCAGCAGTTTAAAGGCAGGGTACACTGAAGCTTTCTTT,CASSLKAGYTEAFF
TRBD1,TRBJ2-7,many,TRBV9,TGTGCCAGCAGCGCCCACCTAACAGGGGGCTTCTACGAGCAGTACTTC,CASSAHLTGGFYEQYF
.,TRBJ2-7,many,TRBV7-9,TGTGCCAGCAGCTTAGGAAAGGGACACCTGTACTTC,CASSLGKGHLYF
TRBD2,TRBJ2-1,few,TRBV20-1,TGCAGTGCTAGAGACCTAGCGGGATATAACAATGAGCAGTTCTTC,CSARDLAGYNNEQFF
TRBD2,TRBJ2-1,few,TRBV4-3,TGCGCCAGCAGCCAACGGACTAGCGGGAGGGATGAGCAGTTCTTC,CASSQRTSGRDEQFF
.,TRBJ1-5,many,TRBV28,TGTGCCAGCAGTTTATTAGCCCAAAAACAGGGTCTAACGCATTTT,CASSLLAQKQGLTHF
.,TRBJ1-2,few,TRBV20-1,TGCAGTGCTAGAGAGGGAGCGTATGGCTACACCTTC,CSAREGAYGYTF
.,TRBJ2-3,.,TRBV28,TGTGCCAGCAGTTTCACAGGGTTTAGCACAGATACGCAGTATTTT,CASSFTGFSTDTQYF
.,TRBJ2-7,many,TRBV19,TGTGCCAGTAGTATGGACACAGTAGGACCCTACGAGCAGTACTTC,CASSMDTVGPYEQYF
TRBD2,TRBJ2-1,many,TRBV6-5,TGTGCCAGCAGTTACTCGAGAACTAGCGGAGGCAATGAGCAGTTCTTC,CASSYSRTSGGNEQFF
.,TRBJ1-1,many,TRBV5-1,TGCGCCAGCAGCTTTGTAGAGAACACTGAAGCTTTCTTT,CASSFVENTEAFF
TRBD2,TRBJ2-1,.,TRBV6-1,TGTGCCAGCAGCGCTTTCCCGGGACTAGACGACGATGAGCAGTTCTTC,CASSAFPGLDDDEQFF
TRBD1,TRBJ2-1,many,TRBV7-3,TGTGCCAGCAGATTATCAGGGGGCATGGGAAATGAGCAGTTCTTC,CASRLSGGMGNEQFF
.,TRBJ1-1,few,TRBV19,TGTGCCAGTAGTATGCGAACGGGCAACACTGAAGCTTTCTTT,CASSMRTGNTEAFF
.,TRBJ1-5,.,TRBV18,TGTGCCAGCTCACCTCTCCGATTGCCGACCGAGGCGAGGCAGCCCCAGCATTTT,CASSPLRLPTEARQPQHF
TRBD2,TRBJ2-7,.,TRBV13,TGTGCCAGCAGCTTCGGACTAGCGGGGGACTCCTACGAGCAGTACTTC,CASSFGLAGDSYEQYF
.,TRBJ2-3,.,TRBV7-2,TGTGCCAGCAGCGTTGTTGATAGCACAGATACGCAGTATTTT,CASSVVDSTDTQYF